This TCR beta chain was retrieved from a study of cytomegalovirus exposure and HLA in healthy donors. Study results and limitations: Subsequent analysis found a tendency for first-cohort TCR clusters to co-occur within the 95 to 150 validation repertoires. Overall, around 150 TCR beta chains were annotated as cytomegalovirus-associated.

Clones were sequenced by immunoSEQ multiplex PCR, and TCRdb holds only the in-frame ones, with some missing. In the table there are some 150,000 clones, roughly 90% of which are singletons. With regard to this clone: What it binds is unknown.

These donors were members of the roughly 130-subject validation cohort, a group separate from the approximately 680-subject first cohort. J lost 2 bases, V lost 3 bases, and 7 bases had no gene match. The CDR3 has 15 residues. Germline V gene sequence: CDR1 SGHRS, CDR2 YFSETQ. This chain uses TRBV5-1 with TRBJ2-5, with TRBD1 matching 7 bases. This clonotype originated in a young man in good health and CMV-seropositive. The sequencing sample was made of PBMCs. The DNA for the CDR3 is TGCGCCAGCAGCTCCTACAGGGGACCTCAAGAGACCCAGTACTTC. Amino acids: CASSSYRGPQETQYF.